This TCR beta chain derives from a study of blood T cell repertoires in COVID-19. Study information: Specimens from acute and convalescent COVID-19 originated in the United States, Italy and Spain. PBMCs, B-cell-depleted T cells, or T cells provided the cDNA or gDNA that made up the material.

This clone occurred once. Only in-frame clones appear in the TCRdb table, and some are missing; sequencing was by immunoSEQ multiplex PCR. Here the sample spans 90,000 to 100,000 clones, 85% being singletons. Germline assignment: CDR1 SGDLS and CDR2 YYNGEE. Trimming pared 0 bases from V and 5 bases from J, leaving 14 bases between. CDR3 length equals 15 residues. The sequencing input was peripheral blood. This chain links TRBV9 with TRBJ1-2; tentatively, D is TRBD1 (5 bases). This sequence was found in an elderly man with acute or convalescent COVID-19. The CDR3 here is CASSVGPDSNYGYTF. The DNA of the CDR3 is TGTGCCAGCAGCGTAGGCCCCGACAGCAATTATGGCTACACCTTC.